Following are 19 T cell receptor beta chains from one sample sequenced in a study of Ad26.COV2.S vaccination and SARS-CoV-2 variants. Described treatment: roughly 19 received Ad26.COV2.S at low or high dose, single or two shots; several received placebo; per-sample allocation not given. It was on day 63 after the first vaccine or placebo injection that samples were taken. Produced via immunoSEQ multiplex PCR; TCRdb's table is partial and in-frame only. Among a few hundred thousand clones listed, 88% were seen once. The sequencing used peripheral blood, collected in a trial of Ad26.COV2.S vaccine versus placebo. Every receptor here comes from a person between 18 and 60 years old who received the Ad26.COV2.S COVID-19 vaccine or a placebo.

This clone appeared once. The J gene is TRBJ1-1, the V gene TRBV4-1, with D hard to call. With 0 bases removed from V and 4 bases from J, the gap between germline ends came to 18 bases. Germline assignment: CDR1 MGHRA and CDR2 YSYEKL. The CDR3 is 17 amino acids. The CDR3 is CASSQDLALGWGTEAFF. As DNA, the CDR3 is TGCGCCAGCAGCCAAGATTTGGCCCTAGGATGGGGCACTGAAGCTTTCTTT.

The J gene is TRBJ2-5, the V gene TRBV27; D possibly corresponds to TRBD1 (6 bases). Germline CDR1 is MNHEY and CDR2 is SMNVEV (reference sequence). V shed 5 bases and J shed 7 bases, with 17 bases lying between them. The CDR3 contains 14 residues. The CDR3 sequence: CASSPQGQPGTQYF. The CDR3, as DNA: TGTGCCAGCAGTCCCCAAGGACAGCCAGGGACCCAGTACTTC.

The chain uses TRBV7-9 and TRBJ2-7; D unresolved. Germline assignment: CDR1 SEHNR and CDR2 FQNEAQ (reference sequence). V shed 2 bases and J shed 0 bases, with 11 bases lying between them. The CDR3 is 15 residues long. The CDR3 sequence is CASSLSVLISYEQYF. The DNA for the CDR3 is TGTGCCAGCAGCTTATCGGTCCTAATCTCCTACGAGCAGTACTTC.

The chain links TRBV6-2 or TRBV6-3 to TRBJ1-5, with 7 nucleotides matching TRBD1. This CDR3 contains 15 residues. Germline V gene lookup returns CDR1 MNHEY and CDR2 SVGEGT. The V segment lost 4 bases and the J segment 4 bases; nucleotides outside the gene matches: 7. The CDR3 region has the DNA TGTGCCAGCAGTTCGAGACAGGGAGGTAATCAGCCCCAGCATTTT. Protein: CASSSRQGGNQPQHF.

The chain recombines TRBV6-2 or TRBV6-3 with TRBJ2-5; 10 bases agree with TRBD2. This CDR3 is built from 17 residues. The junction had 11 bases not matched to a gene; V was cut back by 6 bases and J by 1 base. Germline values: CDR1 MNHEY, CDR2 SVGEGT. CDR3 DNA: TGTGCCAGCAGCGCCGGGAGCGGGGGGGGACGCCAAGAGACCCAGTACTTC. It is translated as CASSAGSGGGRQETQYF.

The sample holds one count of this clone. This chain links TRBV6-1 with TRBJ2-1; 9 nucleotides line up with TRBD2. Germline CDR1 is MNHNS and CDR2 is SASEGT. After removal of 1 base from V and 6 bases from J, the junction contained 4 bases not matched to a gene. This CDR3 comprises 15 residues. In DNA form, the CDR3 reads TGTGCCAGCAGTGAAGTTGGGACTAGCAGCAATGAGCAGTTCTTC. Translated: CASSEVGTSSNEQFF.

This chain links TRBV30 with TRBJ2-2; 7 nucleotides line up with TRBD2. The CDR3 extends over 13 amino acids. V was pared by 4 bases and J by 7 bases, with 6 bases of the junction left unmatched. Per the germline V gene, CDR1 is GTSNPN and CDR2 is SVGIG (reference sequence). CDR3 coding DNA: TGTGCCTGGACGGGACTACGTGGCGGGGAGCTGTTTTTT. It translates to CAWTGLRGGELFF.

The chain has TRBV6-5 and TRBJ2-7; no reliable D call. CDR3 length: 14 amino acids. Trimming left V 5 bases short and J 1 base short, with 12 bases between. Germline assignment: CDR1 MNHEY and CDR2 SVGAGI. The DNA of the CDR3 is TGTGCCAGCAGTAGTACATACAGTTCCTACGAGCAGTACTTC. It codes for CASSSTYSSYEQYF.

Details on this clone: Other DNA variants within this sample encode the same CDR3. V usage is TRBV28 and J usage is TRBJ1-1; D remains unclear. The germline V gene has CDR1 MDHEN and CDR2 SYDVKM. This CDR3 region has 15 residues. The V gene lost 5 bases and the J gene lost 2 bases, with 15 bases spanning the gap. In nucleotides, the CDR3 is TGTGCCAGCAGTCTGTCGGTCCGGGGAAACACTGAAGCTTTCTTT. Its protein is CASSLSVRGNTEAFF.

This chain joins TRBV19 and TRBJ2-1, with D tentatively TRBD1 (6 bases). The CDR3 sequence is 13 residues long. Germline assignment: CDR1 LNHDA and CDR2 SQIVND (reference sequence). V was cut by 6 bases and J by 5 bases, with 11 bases left in between. The CDR3 spells CASSRDNHNEQFF. The CDR3 DNA sequence: TGTGCCAGTAGCCGGGACAACCACAATGAGCAGTTCTTC.

This chain joins TRBV7-8 and TRBJ2-7; no reliable D call. The CDR3 sequence is 11 residues long. The V gene's germline CDR1 is SGHVS and CDR2 FQNEAQ. V was pared by 8 bases and J by 3 bases, with 8 bases between. The CDR3 DNA reads TGTGCCAGCCTCGGATACTACGAGCAGTACTTC. Translated: CASLGYYEQYF.

The CDR3 sequence is CASSFRGSSRPNEQFF. The DNA for the CDR3 is TGTGCCAGCAGCTTTAGGGGGTCCTCCCGTCCCAATGAGCAGTTCTTC. The chain employs TRBV13 and TRBJ2-1, with D possibly TRBD1 on 6 matching bases. The V end lost 3 bases, the J end lost 6 bases, and 18 bases lay between the germline ends. Germline CDR1 and CDR2: PRHDT and FYEKMQ (reference sequence). The CDR3 consists of 16 residues.

The chain links TRBV12-3 or TRBV12-4 to TRBJ1-2, with TRBD1 matching over 7 bases. The CDR3 is 13 amino acids. The trim removed 6 bases at V and 8 bases at J, leaving 9 bases unmatched. CDR3 residues: CASRQRQGPGYTF. DNA for the CDR3: TGTGCCAGCAGACAGAGACAGGGCCCCGGCTACACCTTC.

The chain is built from TRBV4-3 and TRBJ1-2; weak D call: TRBD1 (5 bases). V dropped 4 bases and J dropped 3 bases, with 12 bases sitting between them. The CDR3 extends over 14 amino acids. Germline V gene lookup returns CDR1 LGHNA and CDR2 YSLEER. In DNA form, the CDR3 reads TGCGCCAGCAGCCCCGAACGGGGGTACTATGGCTACACCTTC. Translating gives CASSPERGYYGYTF.

The chain is built from TRBV5-1 and TRBJ2-3; perhaps TRBD2 as D (7 bases). This CDR3 is built from 15 residues. The germline V gene encodes CDR1 SGHRS and CDR2 YFSETQ. The V and J ends lost 4 bases and 4 bases respectively, with 16 bases between them. CDR3 residues: CASSPEGGQADTQYF. CDR3 nucleotides: TGCGCCAGCAGCCCGGAGGGGGGGCAGGCAGATACGCAGTATTTT.

This rearrangement joins TRBV11-2 to TRBJ2-7; D is ambiguous. In germline, CDR1 is SGHAT, CDR2 FQNNGV. V lost 5 bases and J 3 bases, leaving 5 bases between the germline ends. This CDR3 contains 11 residues. CDR3 amino acids: CASSRSYEQYF. The DNA of the CDR3 is TGTGCCAGCAGCCGTAGCTACGAGCAGTACTTC. Based on the CDR3 plus reference TRBV11-2 and TRBJ2-7, the full variable domain is EAGVAQSPRYKIIEKRQSVAFWCNPISGHATLYWYQQILGQGPKLLIQFQNNGVVDDSQLPKDRFSAERLKGVDSTLKIQPAKLEDSAVYLCASSRSYEQYFGPGTRLTVT.

The CDR3 here is CASSQEDRGVEQYF. In DNA form, the CDR3 reads TGCGCCAGCAGCCAAGAGGACAGGGGGGTAGAGCAGTACTTC. V usage is TRBV4-1 and J usage is TRBJ2-7, with 10 bases lining up with TRBD1. Germline CDR1 reads MGHRA; CDR2 reads YSYEKL. CDR3 length: 14 amino acids. J gave up 7 bases and V 0 bases, and 3 bases lay outside the gene matches.

In its sample, this clone was seen a few times. The CDR3 loop is CASSFSRDRANYGYTF. The CDR3 bases are TGTGCCAGCAGTTTCTCCCGGGACCGAGCTAACTATGGCTACACCTTC. The rearrangement joins TRBV28 to TRBJ1-2, with D possibly matching TRBD1 (5 bases). With 3 bases removed from V and 0 bases from J, the gap between germline ends came to 14 bases. Germline V gene sequence: CDR1 MDHEN, CDR2 SYDVKM. The CDR3 sequence is 16 residues long.

This rearrangement joins TRBV9 to TRBJ2-2, with 9 positions matching TRBD2. Germline V gene sequence: CDR1 SGDLS, CDR2 YYNGEE. This CDR3 is 17 amino acids long. V lost 4 bases, J lost 3 bases, and 10 bases stayed unmatched. Here the CDR3 DNA reads TGTGCCAGCAGCTCACCCCGACTAGCGGTTGACACCGGGGAGCTGTTTTTT. Encoded protein: CASSSPRLAVDTGELFF. Full variable domain (rest looked up from reference TRBV9 and TRBJ2-2): DSGVTQTPKHLITATGQRVTLRCSPRSGDLSVYWYQQSLDQGLQFLIQYYNGEERAKGNILERFSAQQFPDLHSELNLSSLELGDSALYFCASSSPRLAVDTGELFFGEGSRLTVL.